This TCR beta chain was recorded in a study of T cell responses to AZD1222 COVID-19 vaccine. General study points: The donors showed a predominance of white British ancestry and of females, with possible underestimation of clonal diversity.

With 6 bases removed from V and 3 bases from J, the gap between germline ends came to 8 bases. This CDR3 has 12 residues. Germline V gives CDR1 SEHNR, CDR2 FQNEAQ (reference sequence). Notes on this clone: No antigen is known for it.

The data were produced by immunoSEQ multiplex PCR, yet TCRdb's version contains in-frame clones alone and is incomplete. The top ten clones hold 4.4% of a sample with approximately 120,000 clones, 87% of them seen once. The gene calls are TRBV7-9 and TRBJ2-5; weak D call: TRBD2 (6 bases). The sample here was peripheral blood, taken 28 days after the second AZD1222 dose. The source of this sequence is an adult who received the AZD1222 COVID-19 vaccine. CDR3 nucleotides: TGTGCCAGCAGTGGAGGGGAAGAGACCCAGTACTTC. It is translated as CASSGGEETQYF. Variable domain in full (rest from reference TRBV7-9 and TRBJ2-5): DTGVSQNPRHKITKRGQNVTFRCDPISEHNRLYWYRQTLGQGPEFLTYFQNEAQLEKSRLLSDRFSAERPKGSFSTLEIQRTEQGDSAMYLCASSGGEETQYFGPGTRLLVL.